This paragraph covers one T cell receptor (beta chain) sequence. This clone was seen ten or more times. What antigen it recognizes has not been identified. Base qualities are not provided; no much larger clone lies one nucleotide away. This entry comes from a study of CD8+ T cells in alopecia areata (dated by TCRdb to 2016 to 2019). In terms of the full investigation: The treated patients, all with moderate-to-severe alopecia areata, were enrolled in an open-label pilot trial of oral tofacitinib given at 5 to 10 mg twice daily. Scalp tissue and sorted CD4+ and CD8+ peripheral blood T cells from patchy and totalis/universalis alopecia areata patients and from healthy controls were covered by human TCRbeta sequencing. Clonality in the scalp was compared among normal scalp (n=4), patchy alopecia areata scalp (n=8), and alopecia totalis/universalis scalp (n=8). The study used high-throughput TCRbeta sequencing to examine T cell clonal expansion in alopecia areata, in both the C3H/HeJ mouse model and human patients. Tofacitinib was administered for 6 to 18 months, and 6 months of follow-up off drug were then conducted to assess delayed response and recurrence. Biopsies were taken from tofacitinib-treated patients at baseline and at 4 and 24 weeks of treatment, and a later scalp biopsy was taken in several of the tofacitinib-treated patients. RNA was obtained with the PAXgene miRNA kit for fixed scalp, the miRNeasy kit for PBMCs, and the RNeasy kit for mouse skin. In treated patients, disease severity was measured using the SALT score, which gives the percentage of scalp surface area affected. TCRbeta CDR3 regions were amplified by immunoSEQ multiplex PCR with 35 Vbeta forward and 13 Jbeta reverse primers.

The sample's treatment or condition label, in plain terms: oral pan-JAK inhibitor, 5-10 mg twice daily. Lesional scalp punch biopsies and peripheral blood were collected from alopecia areata patients. PBMCs were isolated by density centrifugation and stained for CD3, CD4 and CD8, after which CD4+ and CD8+ T cells were sorted on a FACSAria. Paper-wide results and their limitations: Scalp clonality and the number of expanded CD8+ clones among the top 100 scalp clones were significantly decreased by tofacitinib. Unlike mouse skin, where gammadelta T cells dominate, normal human skin contains resident alphabeta T cells that get sequenced too, which complicates analysis of the scalp TCR repertoire. Shared TCR sequences between patients were less evident than in mice, which may be partly attributable to HLA diversity in the patient population. Because the treated cohort was small and had just a single nonresponder, larger studies are needed to establish links between baseline CD8+ expansion and response. During tofacitinib treatment, many expanded lesional clones remained in scalp and blood, and this persistence may partly explain relapse after treatment is stopped. Higher clonality and more expanded CD8+ clones were observed in lesional scalp than in normal scalp, particularly in alopecia totalis/universalis, a finding suggestive of antigenic drive.

The CDR3 measures 14 amino acids from cysteine to phenylalanine. Here the CDR3 DNA is all that survives: 42 bases in frame from base 1. V loses 5 bases, J loses 10 bases, and the germline ends lie 17 bases apart. CDR1 and CDR2, per the germline V gene (reference sequence), are SEHNR and FQNEAQ. Library generation was performed with the immunoSEQ multiplex PCR assay. RNA was extracted from all samples and reverse transcribed into cDNA, which served as template for TCR sequencing. SuperScript III was used for first-strand cDNA synthesis, primed with a 2:1 mix of oligo-dT and random hexamers. Amplification bias was assessed with a synthetic immune receptor repertoire, and residual bias was removed computationally. In the authors' own workflow: Raw reads were preprocessed to remove errors, and CDR3 was defined according to IMGT conventions as the region from the conserved cysteine to phenylalanine. Clonality was computed by normalizing Shannon entropy by log2 of the number of productive unique TCRs and subtracting the result from 1. Whether each scalp clone was CD4 or CD8 was inferred by checking scalp TCRbeta sequences against the CD4 and CD8 repertoires from sorted blood. TCRdb took over this immuneACCESS table, retaining in-frame rearrangements with V and J assigned. Such tables are incomplete; in checked studies, under half of the missing clones stem from an unresolved V gene, and the remainder is unexplained. D and trimming were read from the DNA, whereas the V and J calls and clone size are those reported in that table. The sample contains about 200,000 clones, less than 45% of them found a single time. The ten largest clones add up to 0.45% to 0.55% of the sample.

The chain is encoded by TRBV7-9 joined to TRBJ1-4; the D region possibly corresponds to TRBD1 (6 bases align). The sample here was CD4+ T cells sorted from blood, taken between weeks 30 and 35, from a patient treated with tofacitinib. The sequence came from a human donor with alopecia areata. The DNA is TGTGCCAGCAGCCAGTCGGCGGAGACAGGAAAACTGTTTTTT. The resulting protein is CASSQSAETGKLFF. The full variable domain, with segments outside the CDR3 supplied by the reference TRBV7-9 and TRBJ1-4 proteins, appears as DTGVSQNPRHKITKRGQNVTFRCDPISEHNRLYWYRQTLGQGPEFLTYFQNEAQLEKSRLLSDRFSAERPKGSFSTLEIQRTEQGDSAMYLCASSQSAETGKLFFGSGTQLSVL.